This entry is about one T cell receptor beta chain. Its antigen is currently unknown. CDR1 SGHTA and CDR2 FQGNSA come from the germline V gene. The CDR3 has 15 residues. After removal of 6 bases from V and 4 bases from J, the junction contained 11 bases not matched to a gene. In TCRdb, the RT-PCR reads were re-called with MiXCR into one record per CDR3 protein. Altogether 500,000 to 600,000 distinct CDR3 sequences are present, about 11% being singletons, with the ten largest covering approximately 10%. These data come from a study of response to subunit inactivated influenza vaccine. Findings and caveats of the study: Few additional T cells are recruited per seasonal influenza vaccination, authors suggested.

This sample also belongs to another study, concerning T cells expressing NK-cell markers. That investigation notes: TCR beta libraries carry UMIs added by 5'RACE template switching. Dominant NKG2C+ clonotypes made up roughly 1.0-8% of CD8+ T cells in over five donors.

The material was PBMCs from blood, obtained on the day of vaccination. The source is a man aged 50-59 years who received an inactivated influenza vaccine. The rearrangement links TRBV7-2 to TRBJ2-7, with TRBD1 matching 8 bases. The CDR3 DNA reads TGTGCCAGCAGACTCTTTCATAGACAGGGGTACGAGCAGTACTTC. Residues: CASRLFHRQGYEQYF. Supplemented by reference TRBV7-2 and TRBJ2-7, the full variable domain reads GAGVSQSPSNKVTEKGKDVELRCDPISGHTALYWYRQSLGQGLEFLIYFQGNSAPDKSGLPSDRFSAERTGGSVSTLTIQRTQQEDSAVYLCASRLFHRQGYEQYFGPGTRLTVT.